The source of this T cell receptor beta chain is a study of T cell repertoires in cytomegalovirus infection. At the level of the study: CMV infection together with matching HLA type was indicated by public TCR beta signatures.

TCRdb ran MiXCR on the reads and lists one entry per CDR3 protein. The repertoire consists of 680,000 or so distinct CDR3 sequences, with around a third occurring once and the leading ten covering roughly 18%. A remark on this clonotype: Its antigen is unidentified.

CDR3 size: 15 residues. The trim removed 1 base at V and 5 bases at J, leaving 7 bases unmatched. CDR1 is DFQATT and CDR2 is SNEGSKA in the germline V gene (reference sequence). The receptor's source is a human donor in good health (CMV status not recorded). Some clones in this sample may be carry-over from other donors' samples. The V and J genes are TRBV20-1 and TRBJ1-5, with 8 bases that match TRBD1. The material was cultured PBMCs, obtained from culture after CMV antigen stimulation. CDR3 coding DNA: TGCAGTGCTAGAGCTGACAGGGGTCGAGATCAGCCCCAGCATTTT. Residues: CSARADRGRDQPQHF.